This T cell receptor (beta chain) was identified in a study of regulatory T cells in long-lasting Graves disease. The CDR3 runs 15 residues. CDR1 is MNHNS and CDR2 is SASEGT in the germline V gene. General study findings and limits: Patients whose Graves' disease persisted exhibited lower TCR diversity than those newly diagnosed.

Regarding this clonotype: Its antigen is undetermined. Given a much more abundant clone one base away, this may be a read error.

The authors built TCR beta libraries using iRepertoire HTBI primers and Arm-PCR of CDR3 regions. TCRdb passed the multiplex PCR reads through MiXCR, listing each CDR3 protein once. Of 400,000 to 550,000 distinct CDR3 sequences listed, about 16% are singletons. Time point denoted: newly diagnosed GD, antithyroid drugs for less than 3 months. PBMC RNA served as the TCR library source. This same sample was also taken into another study, of T cells in Graves' hyperthyroidism and ophthalmopathy.

This TCR derives from a woman aged 25 to 39 with Graves disease. The rearrangement links TRBV6-1 to TRBJ2-7; 9 bases are a match to TRBD1. Material: peripheral blood mononuclear cells (PBMCs), obtained at new diagnosis, from a patient treated with antithyroid drugs. CDR3 bases: TGTGCCAGCAACCCCGGGACAGGGAAATCCTACGATCAGTACTTC. The encoded protein is CASNPGTGKSYDQYF.